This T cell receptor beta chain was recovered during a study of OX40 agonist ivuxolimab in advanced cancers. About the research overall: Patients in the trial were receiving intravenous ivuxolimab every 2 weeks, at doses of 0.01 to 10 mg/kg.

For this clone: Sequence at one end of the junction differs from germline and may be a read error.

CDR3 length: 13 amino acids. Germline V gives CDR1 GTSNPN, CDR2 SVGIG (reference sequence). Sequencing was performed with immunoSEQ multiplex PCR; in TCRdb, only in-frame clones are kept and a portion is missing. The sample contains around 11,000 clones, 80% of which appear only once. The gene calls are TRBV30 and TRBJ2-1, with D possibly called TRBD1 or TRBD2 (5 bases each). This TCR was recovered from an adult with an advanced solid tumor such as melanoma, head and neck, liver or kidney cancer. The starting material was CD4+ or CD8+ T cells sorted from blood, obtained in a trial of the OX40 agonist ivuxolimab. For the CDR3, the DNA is TGTGCCTGTAGTGGGACGGCGGGCAATGAGCAGTTCTTC. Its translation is CACSGTAGNEQFF.